Below, 3 T cell receptor beta chains from the same sample are listed, as sequenced in a study of preoperative IRX-2 immunotherapy in early breast cancer. As to treatment: preoperative locoregional IRX-2 cytokine immunotherapy. Sequenced by immunoSEQ multiplex PCR; TCRdb stores in-frame clones only, minus some. Of about 67,000 clones listed, roughly 94% are singletons. Sample collection was performed from a patient treated with IRX-2 immunotherapy. All receptors derive from a human donor with breast cancer.

The genes are TRBV29-1 and TRBJ1-2, with a possible D match to TRBD1 (6 bases). The CDR3 length is 12 residues. Germline CDR1 SQVTM, CDR2 ANQGSEA. V lost 6 bases, J lost 8 bases, and 16 bases lay in between. CDR3 protein: CSVDLRGLGYTF. The CDR3, as DNA: TGCAGCGTCGATCTTCGGGGGCTAGGCTACACCTTC.

The rearrangement uses TRBV18 and TRBJ1-6; D ambiguous. In germline, CDR1 is KGHSH, CDR2 LQKENI. The CDR3 consists of 16 residues. The V and J ends lost 3 bases and 7 bases respectively, with 16 bases between them. CDR3 region: CASSPTAEKANSPLHF. CDR3 in DNA: TGTGCCAGCTCACCTACAGCTGAAAAGGCCAATTCACCCCTCCACTTT.

The gene calls are TRBV10-2 and TRBJ1-2; D is uncertain. The CDR3 extends over 13 amino acids. Trimming pared 2 bases from V and 8 bases from J, leaving 12 bases between. Germline CDR1 WSHSY, CDR2 SAAADI. DNA for the CDR3: TGCGCCAGCAGTGAGACTCCCGCAGCCGGCTACACCTTC. Protein sequence: CASSETPAAGYTF.